This TCR beta chain came from a study of blood T cell repertoires in COVID-19. This CDR3 is 16 amino acids long. Deletions cut 0 bases from V and 0 bases from J, with 12 bases between. Germline V CDR1 and CDR2: MGHRA, YSYEKL. The method was immunoSEQ multiplex PCR; TCRdb's version includes in-frame clones alone and lacks a portion of them. The sample gives 200,000 or so clones, 70% to 85% of which show up once; 6.9% is in the top ten. The chain links TRBV4-1 to TRBJ2-7; TRBD2 is a possible D gene (7 bases). The sample consisted of peripheral blood. The origin of this receptor is a human donor with acute or convalescent COVID-19. The donor label of this sample is uncertain. The DNA for the CDR3 is TGCGCCAGCAGCCAAGATAGGGGGGGCTTCTCCTACGAGCAGTACTTC. It encodes CASSQDRGGFSYEQYF.